This T cell receptor beta chain derives from a study of OX40 agonist ivuxolimab in advanced cancers. Turning to the study itself: Three partial responders included one hepatocellular carcinoma patient and two cutaneous melanoma patients.

This table comes from immunoSEQ multiplex PCR, and its TCRdb copy is limited to in-frame clones, with some not included. In the table there are roughly 41,000 clones, around nine tenths of which are singletons. Study results and limitations: Which antigen the expanded peripheral T cells recognized is unknown. There was clonal expansion of CD4+ and CD8+ blood T cells by week 6 at 0.1 to 3.0 mg/kg.

Germline values: CDR1 MDHEN, CDR2 SYDVKM. V lost 6 bases and J lost 5, with 23 bases in between. This CDR3 contains 16 residues. Peripheral blood came from all dose cohorts at three timepoints. This clone occurred once. What it binds is not known. The origin of this receptor is an adult with an advanced solid tumor such as melanoma, head and neck, liver or kidney cancer. The sequencing used CD4+ or CD8+ T cells sorted from blood, collected in a trial of the OX40 agonist ivuxolimab. The V call is TRBV28, the J call TRBJ2-7, with D maybe TRBD2 (5 bases). The CDR3 region is CASSTSELRVGHEQYF. CDR3 DNA: TGTGCCAGCAGCACCTCCGAGCTGAGGGTGGGCCACGAGCAGTACTTC. Filled out from reference TRBV28 and TRBJ2-7, the complete variable domain reads DVKVTQSSRYLVKRTGEKVFLECVQDMDHENMFWYRQDPGLGLRLIYFSYDVKMKEKGDIPEGYSVSREKKERFSLILESASTNQTSMYLCASSTSELRVGHEQYFGPGTRLTVT.